This TCR beta chain was sequenced during a study of blood T cell repertoires in COVID-19. Study-wide context: COVID-19 samples collected from the United States, Italy and Spain covered acute and convalescent phases. Nucleic acid was either cDNA or gDNA, and it came from T cells, B-cell-depleted T cells, or PBMCs.

CDR3 length equals 15 residues. The junction had 6 bases not matched to a gene; V was cut back by 7 bases and J by 1 base. Germline CDR1 ENHRY, CDR2 SYGVKD. In the original workflow: It was from reference gene primer amplification that nucleated cell counts were estimated. The table came from immunoSEQ multiplex PCR; TCRdb's copy has only in-frame clones and leaves some out. V, J and clone size are taken as reported in that table, and D and trimming were inferred from the DNA itself. The sample contains about 190,000 clones, 90% of which appear only once. Sequences were obtained from peripheral blood. V gene TRBV10-3 combines with J gene TRBJ1-1; 10 bases match TRBD1. The receptor was derived from a man in his forties or fifties with acute or convalescent COVID-19. The CDR3 region has the DNA TGTGCCATCAACCCGACAGGGGGCAAGAACACTGAAGCTTTCTTT. Protein: CAINPTGGKNTEAFF.